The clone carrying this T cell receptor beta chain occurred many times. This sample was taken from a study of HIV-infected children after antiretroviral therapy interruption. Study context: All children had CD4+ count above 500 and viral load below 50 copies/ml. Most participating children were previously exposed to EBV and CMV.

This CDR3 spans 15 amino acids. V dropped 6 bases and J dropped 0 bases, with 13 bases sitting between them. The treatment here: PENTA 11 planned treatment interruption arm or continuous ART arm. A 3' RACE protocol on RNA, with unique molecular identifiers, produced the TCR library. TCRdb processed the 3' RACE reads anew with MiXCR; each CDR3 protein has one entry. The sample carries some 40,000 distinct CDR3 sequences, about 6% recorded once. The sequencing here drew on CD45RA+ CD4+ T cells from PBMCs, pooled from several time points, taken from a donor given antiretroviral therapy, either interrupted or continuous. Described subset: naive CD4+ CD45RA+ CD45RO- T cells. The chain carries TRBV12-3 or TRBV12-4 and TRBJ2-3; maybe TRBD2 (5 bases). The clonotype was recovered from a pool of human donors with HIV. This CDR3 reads CASRGRGTSTDTQYF. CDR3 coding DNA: TGTGCCAGCAGGGGCCGGGGAACTAGCACAGATACGCAGTATTTT.